Here is one T cell receptor (beta chain) with its context. Its antigen is undetermined. Treatment noted: approximately nine-day PBMC culture with coronavirus spike peptide pools or control peptides (ViraFEST assay). Germline V lookup: CDR1 MNHEY, CDR2 SVGEGT. V shed 6 bases, J shed 1 base, and the junction held 5 bases outside the gene matches. This CDR3 region has 15 residues. This specimen comes from a study of vaccination and CD4 T cells after COVID-19. Whole-study context: Six males and four females constituted the convalescent cohort, two of whom were Hispanic.

Sequenced with the Oncomine TCR Beta short-read assay was DNA taken from cultured CD4+ T cells. TCRdb re-called the PCR reads through MiXCR, storing one row per CDR3 protein. The table records more than 9,500 distinct CDR3 sequences, about 57% of them present only once. Study-level points and caveats: Median reactive clonotypes, those recognizing SARS-CoV-2, rose from 21 to 38, not significantly.

The sequencing input was CD4+ T cells from blood, cultured in vitro. This TCR came from a human donor who had recovered from COVID-19. The chain couples TRBV6-2 or TRBV6-3 to TRBJ2-7; 11 bases match TRBD2. The CDR3 loop reads CASSASGRLSYEQYF. CDR3 bases: TGTGCCAGCAGCGCTAGCGGGAGGTTGTCCTACGAGCAGTACTTC.